The 25 T cell receptor beta chains below all came from one sample that was sequenced in a study of cytomegalovirus exposure and HLA in healthy donors. The PCR ran on 60 Vbeta and 13 Jbeta primers. Using immunoSEQ multiplex PCR, the repertoire was profiled, and TCRdb retains in-frame clones only, with some absent. This table holds about 120,000 clones, approximately 80% found once. Material: PBMCs. The receptors here all came from a woman aged 40 to 55 in good health and CMV-seronegative.

The chain carries TRBV6-6 and TRBJ2-7; the D is unclear. This CDR3 has 14 residues. CDR1 is MNHNY, CDR2 SVGAGI, per germline (reference sequence). The ends were cut back, 5 bases at V and 2 bases at J, with 13 bases in the middle. CDR3 DNA: TGTGCCAGCAGTCGCGGTGAGGTTCCCTACGAGCAGTACTTC. It is translated as CASSRGEVPYEQYF.

This rearrangement joins TRBV6-1 to TRBJ1-5; D not certain. The CDR3 consists of 13 residues. Trimming took 6 bases from V and 3 from J, leaving 9 bases between them. Germline values: CDR1 MNHNS, CDR2 SASEGT. The CDR3 region is CASRVAANQPQHF. Here the CDR3 DNA reads TGTGCCAGCAGGGTAGCCGCCAATCAGCCCCAGCATTTT.

In this sample, this clone turned up once. The chain recombines TRBV7-2 with TRBJ1-1; TRBD1 is a possible D gene (5 bases). This CDR3 is 16 amino acids long. CDR1 is SGHTA and CDR2 is FQGNSA in the germline V gene. V lost 7 bases and J lost 1, with 19 bases in between. CDR3 protein: CASTAGGNRRNTEAFF. The CDR3 DNA is TGTGCCAGCACTGCGGGGGGAAATCGGAGGAACACTGAAGCTTTCTTT.

The CDR3 is CASSQDRTGDTIYF. The CDR3 bases are TGCGCCAGCAGCCAAGATCGAACGGGGGACACCATATATTTT. The V call is TRBV4-1, the J call TRBJ1-3, with D perhaps TRBD1 (5 bases). The germline V and J ends were trimmed by 0 bases and 8 bases, with 11 bases remaining between them. CDR3 length: 14 amino acids. CDR1 and CDR2 from the germline V gene are MGHRA and YSYEKL.

The chain recombines TRBV4-1 with TRBJ2-7; D is perhaps TRBD1 (6 bases). This CDR3 spans 14 amino acids. V was trimmed by 4 bases and J by 3 bases, leaving 13 bases between them. The germline V gene encodes CDR1 MGHRA and CDR2 YSYEKL. Here the CDR3 reads CASSLRTVDYEQYF. The DNA of the CDR3 is TGCGCCAGCAGCCTCAGGACAGTCGACTACGAGCAGTACTTC.

The table lists this clone with a few counts. The chain couples TRBV6-5 to TRBJ1-1; a possible D gene is TRBD1 (5 bases). Trimming pared 2 bases from V and 1 base from J, leaving 11 bases between. Germline V CDR1 and CDR2: MNHEY, SVGAGI. This CDR3 spans 15 amino acids. CDR3 sequence reads: CASSYGPGKNTEAFF. The CDR3 nucleotides read TGTGCCAGCAGTTACGGGCCAGGGAAGAACACTGAAGCTTTCTTT.

The J gene is TRBJ1-2, the V gene TRBV10-3, with 11 bases lining up with TRBD1. Trimming at V came to 8 bases and at J to 6 bases, leaving 11 bases not matched to a gene. CDR1 is ENHRY and CDR2 is SYGVKD in the germline V gene. This CDR3 comprises 15 residues. The chain's CDR3 is CAIGAEDRGRHGYTF. CDR3 DNA: TGTGCCATCGGAGCCGAGGACAGGGGGCGGCATGGCTACACCTTC.

CDR3 bases: TGTGCCAGCAGTGAATTAAGAGACAGGGGCATCGAGCAGTACTTC. This codes for CASSELRDRGIEQYF. The genes are TRBV25-1 and TRBJ2-7; 8 positions agree with TRBD1. V dropped 1 base and J dropped 6; count of bases not matched to a gene: 8. Looked up from germline, CDR1 is MGHDK and CDR2 is SYGVNS. This CDR3 is 15 amino acids long.

V gene TRBV5-4 combines with J gene TRBJ1-3, with no clear D. There are 14 residues in the CDR3. V lost 0 bases, J lost 0 bases, and 4 bases lay in between. Germline V lookup: CDR1 SGHNT, CDR2 YYREEE (reference sequence). The CDR3 DNA sequence: TGTGCCAGCAGCTTGGCGGGCTCTGGAAACACCATATATTTT. Its protein is CASSLAGSGNTIYF.

The chain links TRBV19 to TRBJ1-1; D not resolved. This CDR3 has 16 amino acids. V was trimmed by 6 bases and J by 6 bases, leaving 23 bases between them. Per germline, CDR1 LNHDA and CDR2 SQIVND (reference sequence). Here the CDR3 DNA reads TGTGCCAGTAGGGGCTTCTCCGGATGGACTGGGGCTGAAGCTTTCTTT. Translation gives CASRGFSGWTGAEAFF.

This sequence joins TRBV7-9 and TRBJ2-5; D may be TRBD2 (7 bases). V was trimmed by 4 bases and J by 4 bases, leaving 19 bases between them. Germline V lookup: CDR1 SEHNR, CDR2 FQNEAQ (reference sequence). This CDR3 is 16 amino acids long. The CDR3 is CASSYRGGGAGETQYF. CDR3 bases: TGTGCCAGCAGCTATCGTGGCGGGGGCGCGGGAGAGACCCAGTACTTC. The full variable domain, with the rest looked up from reference TRBV7-9 and TRBJ2-5, is DTGVSQNPRHKITKRGQNVTFRCDPISEHNRLYWYRQTLGQGPEFLTYFQNEAQLEKSRLLSDRFSAERPKGSFSTLEIQRTEQGDSAMYLCASSYRGGGAGETQYFGPGTRLLVL.

The chain uses TRBV7-2 and TRBJ2-1; 8 bases are shared with TRBD2. The CDR3 runs 15 residues. The ends lost 3 bases at V and 8 bases at J; junction bases unmatched: 9. Germline V lookup: CDR1 SGHTA, CDR2 FQGNSA. CDR3 loop: CASSFGEREYYEQFF. The CDR3 DNA sequence: TGTGCCAGCAGCTTCGGGGAGCGGGAGTACTATGAGCAGTTCTTC.

This clone was seen a handful of times. This rearrangement joins TRBV30 to TRBJ2-1; 9 positions match TRBD1. The CDR3 sequence is 15 residues long. V trimming: 8 bases; J trimming: 0 bases; junction bases outside the gene matches: 8. CDR1 is GTSNPN, CDR2 SVGIG, per germline (reference sequence). CDR3 nucleotides: TGTGCCGCAACCGGGACAGGGAGCTCCTACAATGAGCAGTTCTTC. This gives the protein CAATGTGSSYNEQFF. The full variable domain, completed using reference TRBV30 and TRBJ2-1, is SQTIHQWPATLVQPVGSPLSLECTVEGTSNPNLYWYRQAAGRGLQLLFYSVGIGQISSEVPQNLSASRPQDRQFILSSKKLLLSDSGFYLCAATGTGSSYNEQFFGPGTRLTVL.

CDR3: CASSDRGYEQYF. CDR3 bases: TGTGCCAGCAGCGACAGGGGGTACGAGCAGTACTTC. The chain joins TRBV11-3 to TRBJ2-7; 9 bases are a match to TRBD1. The junction had 0 bases not matched to a gene; V was cut back by 5 bases and J by 4 bases. The CDR3 covers 12 residues. CDR1 is SGHNT and CDR2 is YENEEA in the germline V gene. Full variable domain (rest looked up from reference TRBV11-3 and TRBJ2-7): EAGVVQSPRYKIIEKKQPVAFWCNPISGHNTLYWYLQNLGQGPELLIRYENEEAVDDSQLPKDRFSAERLKGVDSTLKIQPAELGDSAVYLCASSDRGYEQYFGPGTRLTVT.

This clone has a handful of counts. The rearrangement uses TRBV9 and TRBJ1-2, with 7 bases fitting TRBD1. The CDR3 runs to 16 residues. The V gene end was trimmed by 0 bases and the J gene end by 1 base; junction bases not matched to a gene: 6. The germline V gene has CDR1 SGDLS and CDR2 YYNGEE. CDR3 sequence reads: CASSVVETGNNYGYTF. CDR3 nucleotides: TGTGCCAGCAGCGTAGTGGAGACAGGGAATAACTATGGCTACACCTTC. Looking up the rest from reference TRBV9 and TRBJ1-2 gives the full variable domain: DSGVTQTPKHLITATGQRVTLRCSPRSGDLSVYWYQQSLDQGLQFLIQYYNGEERAKGNILERFSAQQFPDLHSELNLSSLELGDSALYFCASSVVETGNNYGYTFGSGTRLTVV.

This clone has just a few counts. The V and J genes are TRBV10-1 and TRBJ1-1, with a possible D match to TRBD1 (5 bases). The germline CDR1 and CDR2 sequences are WNHNN and SYGVQD (reference sequence). With 5 bases removed from V and 5 bases from J, the gap between germline ends came to 9 bases. The CDR3 runs 12 residues. The CDR3: CASSPGGTEAFF. In nucleotides, the CDR3 is TGCGCCAGCAGTCCCGGGGGGACTGAAGCTTTCTTT.

This clone has a handful of counts. The rearrangement links TRBV6-4 to TRBJ2-1; 10 bases are a match to TRBD2. Germline V lookup: CDR1 MRHNA, CDR2 SNTAGT. There are 15 residues in the CDR3. With V trimmed by 3 bases and J by 5 bases, 4 bases remained unmatched. Written as DNA, the CDR3 is TGTGCCAGCAGTGAATTAGCGGGAGGTAACAATGAGCAGTTCTTC. This translates into CASSELAGGNNEQFF.

The CDR3 here is CASSLTLAGVYEQYF. CDR3 nucleotides: TGTGCCAGCAGCTTGACCCTAGCGGGAGTGTACGAGCAGTACTTC. The rearrangement uses TRBV7-8 and TRBJ2-7; TRBD2 agrees at 10 bases. The germline V gene encodes CDR1 SGHVS and CDR2 FQNEAQ. The CDR3 length is 15 residues. Trimming took 3 bases from V and 4 from J; bases not matched to a gene: 6.

The rearrangement joins TRBV28 to TRBJ2-2; D might be TRBD1 (6 bases). The CDR3 totals 15 residues. V was shortened by 5 bases and J by 1 base, with 11 bases between the two germline ends. Germline loops: CDR1 MDHEN, CDR2 SYDVKM. The CDR3 is CASSLTGQNTGELFF. CDR3 DNA sequence: TGTGCCAGCAGTCTAACGGGACAGAACACCGGGGAGCTGTTTTTT.

The chain has TRBV19 and TRBJ1-2, with 10 nucleotides matching TRBD1. The V gene's germline CDR1 is LNHDA and CDR2 SQIVND (reference sequence). The V gene end was trimmed by 6 bases and the J gene end by 7 bases; junction bases not matched to a gene: 11. The CDR3 sequence is 15 residues long. DNA for the CDR3: TGTGCCAGTAGAACTCCCGGGACAGGGGAAGGTGGCTACACCTTC. Translating gives CASRTPGTGEGGYTF.

V usage is TRBV4-2 and J usage is TRBJ2-1; 11 nucleotides align to TRBD2. The germline V gene encodes CDR1 LGHNA and CDR2 YNFKEQ. Trimming took 5 bases from V and 3 from J; bases not matched to a gene: 6. CDR3 size: 16 residues. The CDR3 nucleotides read TGTGCCAGCAGCTCACCGGGACTAGCGGTCTACAATGAGCAGTTCTTC. This translates into CASSSPGLAVYNEQFF.

V usage is TRBV28 and J usage is TRBJ1-5, with D possibly matching TRBD1 (5 bases). V was cut by 5 bases and J by 4 bases, with 18 bases left in between. CDR1 and CDR2 from the germline V gene are MDHEN and SYDVKM. The CDR3 sequence is 16 residues long. CDR3 loop: CASSPQGAGGNQPQHF. CDR3 sequence (DNA): TGTGCCAGCAGTCCGCAAGGAGCGGGGGGGAATCAGCCCCAGCATTTT.

This chain connects TRBV7-2 to TRBJ1-4, with TRBD1 as a possible D gene (6 bases). This CDR3 spans 15 amino acids. V was pared by 5 bases and J by 8 bases, with 18 bases between. CDR1 and CDR2 (germline): SGHTA, FQGNSA. The CDR3 DNA follows: TGTGCCAGCAGCCCCGGGGGGGCGAGGCGAGAAAAACTGTTTTTT. Translation: CASSPGGARREKLFF.

V is TRBV10-3 and J is TRBJ1-5, with 8 bases lining up with TRBD1. Looked up from germline, CDR1 is ENHRY and CDR2 is SYGVKD. V trimming: 2 bases; J trimming: 3 bases; junction bases outside the gene matches: 6. This CDR3 is built from 16 residues. CDR3 bases: TGTGCCATCAGTGAGGGGTGGACAGGGACCAATCAGCCCCAGCATTTT. This encodes CAISEGWTGTNQPQHF.

The chain recombines TRBV2 with TRBJ2-7, with TRBD2 identical over 9 bases. There are 15 residues in the CDR3. Germline CDR1 reads SNHLY; CDR2 reads FYNNEI. V trimming: 6 bases; J trimming: 3 bases; junction bases outside the gene matches: 9. The CDR3 spells CASRDSSGVGYEQYF. CDR3 nucleotide sequence: TGTGCCAGCAGGGATTCTAGCGGGGTCGGCTACGAGCAGTACTTC.